This T cell receptor beta chain originates from a study of patients and donors after allogeneic stem cell transplantation. Using its own MiXCR run on the RT-PCR reads, TCRdb lists one record per CDR3 protein. Of about 230,000 distinct CDR3 sequences listed, approximately 14% were seen once; the top ten hold 11%. Germline V CDR1 and CDR2: MNHNS, SASEGT. CDR3 length equals 14 residues. V was pared by 7 bases and J by 2 bases, with 12 bases between. Input material: blood, either unsorted or a sorted T cell fraction (not recorded which). This clonotype was obtained from a human donor who was either an allogeneic HSCT recipient or a stem cell or donor lymphocyte infusion donor (not recorded which). It is not recorded whose cells these are; they may come from a transplant donor. V and J are TRBV6-1 and TRBJ2-1; D may correspond to TRBD1 or TRBD2 (5 bases each). Here the CDR3 reads CASTTRGTYNEQFF. CDR3 bases: TGTGCCAGCACCACTCGGGGCACCTACAATGAGCAGTTCTTC.